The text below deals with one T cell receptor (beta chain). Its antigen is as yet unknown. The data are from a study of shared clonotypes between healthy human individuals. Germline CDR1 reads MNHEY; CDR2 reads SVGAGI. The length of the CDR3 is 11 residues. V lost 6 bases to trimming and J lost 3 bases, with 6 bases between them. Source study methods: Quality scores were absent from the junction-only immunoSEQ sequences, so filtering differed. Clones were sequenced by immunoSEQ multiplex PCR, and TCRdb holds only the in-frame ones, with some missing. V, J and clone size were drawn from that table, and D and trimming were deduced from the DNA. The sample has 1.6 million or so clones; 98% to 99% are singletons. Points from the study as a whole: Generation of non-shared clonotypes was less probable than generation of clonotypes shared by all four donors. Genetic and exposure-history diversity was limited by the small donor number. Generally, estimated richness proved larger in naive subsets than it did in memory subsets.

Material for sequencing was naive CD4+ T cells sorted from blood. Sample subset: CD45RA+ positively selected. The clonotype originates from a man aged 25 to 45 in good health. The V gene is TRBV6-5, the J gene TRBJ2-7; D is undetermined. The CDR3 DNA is TGTGCCAGCAGGTTGGTCTACGAGCAGTACTTC. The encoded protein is CASRLVYEQYF.